One and the same sample provided the 19 T cell receptor beta chains below, sequenced in a study of shared clonotypes between healthy human individuals. Data came from immunoSEQ multiplex PCR; TCRdb stores just in-frame clones and leaves some out. The table includes roughly 2 million clones, roughly 94% detected once. Sample: naive CD4+ T cells sorted from blood. Indicated subset: CD45RA+ positively selected. Receptors originate from a man in his late teens or twenties in good health.

This clone was seen more than once but under ten times. The same CDR3 can be traced to other DNA sequences in this sample. V usage is TRBV5-1 and J usage is TRBJ2-3, with no clear D. Per the germline V gene, CDR1 is SGHRS and CDR2 is YFSETQ. The CDR3 totals 12 residues. With 0 bases removed from V and 3 bases from J, the gap between germline ends came to 2 bases. In DNA form, the CDR3 reads TGCGCCAGCAGCTTGGTTACAGATACGCAGTATTTT. The encoded protein is CASSLVTDTQYF.

The chain has TRBV9 and TRBJ2-5; D is perhaps TRBD2 (5 bases). Germline V gene sequence: CDR1 SGDLS, CDR2 YYNGEE. The CDR3 runs 14 residues. Trimming removed 3 bases at V and 5 bases at J, with 14 bases between. DNA of the CDR3: TGTGCCAGCAGCGGAGGGTTGGGCCCTGAGACCCAGTACTTC. This gives the protein CASSGGLGPETQYF. Together with reference TRBV9 and TRBJ2-5, the CDR3 gives the full variable domain: DSGVTQTPKHLITATGQRVTLRCSPRSGDLSVYWYQQSLDQGLQFLIQYYNGEERAKGNILERFSAQQFPDLHSELNLSSLELGDSALYFCASSGGLGPETQYFGPGTRLLVL.

The J gene is TRBJ1-2, the V gene TRBV6-5; D ambiguous. The CDR3 length is 14 residues. The germline V and J ends were trimmed by 5 bases and 2 bases, with 12 bases remaining between them. The germline gives CDR1 MNHEY, CDR2 SVGAGI. The CDR3 protein is CASSAIRRNYGYTF. The CDR3 region has the DNA TGTGCCAGCAGTGCCATCAGAAGAAACTATGGCTACACCTTC.

In the case of this clone: Other DNA sequences in the same sample also yield this CDR3. This rearrangement joins TRBV7-2 to TRBJ1-5; D remains ambiguous. Trimming took 2 bases from V and 7 from J, leaving 9 bases between them. The germline gives CDR1 SGHTA, CDR2 FQGNSA. There are 13 residues in the CDR3. The CDR3 sequence: CASSLRGFQPQHF. The CDR3 DNA reads TGTGCCAGCAGCTTACGAGGGTTCCAGCCCCAGCATTTT.

The chain employs TRBV25-1 and TRBJ2-7; D possibly corresponds to TRBD1 (6 bases). Germline V gene lookup returns CDR1 MGHDK and CDR2 SYGVNS. Trimming shortened V by 2 bases and J by 3 bases, and 14 bases separated the two germline ends. The length of the CDR3 is 15 residues. Here the CDR3 reads CASSELRGTDYEQYF. CDR3 nucleotide sequence: TGTGCCAGCAGTGAACTCAGGGGAACAGACTACGAGCAGTACTTC.

The chain combines TRBV30 with TRBJ1-4, with D possibly TRBD1 on 5 matching bases. CDR3 length equals 13 residues. V lost 0 bases and J lost 7, with 9 bases in between. Looked up from germline, CDR1 is GTSNPN and CDR2 is SVGIG (reference sequence). The chain's CDR3 is CAWSVGDFEKLFF. The CDR3 DNA reads as TGTGCCTGGAGTGTAGGGGATTTTGAAAAACTGTTTTTT.

Comments on this clone: The same CDR3 also results from other DNA sequences found in this sample. The V and J genes are TRBV30 and TRBJ2-5; perhaps D is TRBD1 or TRBD2 (5 bases each). This CDR3 is built from 13 residues. The V gene's germline CDR1 is GTSNPN and CDR2 SVGIG (reference sequence). Deletions cut 1 base from V and 1 base from J, with 7 bases between. The CDR3 DNA sequence: TGTGCCTGGAGTGGGGGGTCCCAAGAGACCCAGTACTTC. Amino acid sequence: CAWSGGSQETQYF.

This clone was counted at least ten times. V is TRBV1 and J is TRBJ2-7; the table's D call of TRBD1 was not tested on the DNA. TRBV1 is annotated as a pseudogene. The CDR3 covers 18 residues. Written as DNA, the CDR3 is TGCACCAGCAGCCCACGAGCTACCGGGGCCAGGGGCTCCTACGAGCAGTACTTC. Translation: CTSSPRATGARGSYEQYF.

The V gene is TRBV7-2, the J gene TRBJ1-2; possibly TRBD1 for D (6 bases). Trimming removed 1 base at V and 7 bases at J, with 19 bases between. The CDR3 is 16 amino acids. Germline lookup yields CDR1 SGHTA and CDR2 FQGNSA. CDR3 sequence: CASSLGTGTGLRGYTF. The CDR3 bases are TGTGCCAGCAGCTTAGGAACAGGGACGGGGCTTCGTGGCTACACCTTC.

The chain joins TRBV18 to TRBJ2-7; TRBD1 matches at 7 bases. Germline loops: CDR1 KGHSH, CDR2 LQKENI. This CDR3 contains 13 residues. Trimming took 6 bases from V and 3 from J; bases not matched to a gene: 5. DNA of the CDR3: TGTGCCAGCTCGCACCGGGACAGCTACGAGCAGTACTTC. Translated, it gives CASSHRDSYEQYF.

The chain couples TRBV4-1 to TRBJ2-2; perhaps D is TRBD1 or TRBD2 (5 bases each). From germline, CDR1 is MGHRA and CDR2 YSYEKL. The CDR3 sequence is 15 residues long. Trimming pared 6 bases from V and 5 bases from J, leaving 16 bases between. CDR3 sequence (DNA): TGCGCCAGCAGAAAGGGGCAGGCGGGTACCGGGGAGCTGTTTTTT. Its translation is CASRKGQAGTGELFF.

This CDR3 is CASSGTGGPSEAFF. The CDR3 coding sequence is TGTGCCAGCAGTGGGACAGGGGGGCCTTCTGAAGCTTTCTTT. The chain is built from TRBV25-1 and TRBJ1-1, with 10 bases lining up with TRBD1. The CDR3 extends over 14 amino acids. Per the germline V gene, CDR1 is MGHDK and CDR2 is SYGVNS. V gave up 4 bases and J gave up 6 bases; unmatched junction bases: 5.

The chain combines TRBV6-6 with TRBJ1-3, with 8 nucleotides matching TRBD1. This CDR3 has 15 residues. Germline-derived CDR1 and CDR2 are MNHNY and SVGAGI (reference sequence). The ends lost 6 bases at V and 0 bases at J; junction bases unmatched: 4. This chain's CDR3 is CASSQDRVSGNTIYF. Here the CDR3 DNA reads TGTGCCAGCAGCCAGGACAGGGTCTCTGGAAACACCATATATTTT.

V is TRBV9 and J is TRBJ1-4, with 7 nucleotides matching TRBD1. This CDR3 spans 15 amino acids. Trimming removed 0 bases from V and 2 bases from J; junction bases left unmatched: 1. Germline V gives CDR1 SGDLS, CDR2 YYNGEE. DNA of the CDR3: TGTGCCAGCAGCGTAGAACAGGGGACTAATGAAAAACTGTTTTTT. This sequence encodes CASSVEQGTNEKLFF.

This chain connects TRBV5-1 to TRBJ2-3; D is unclear. This CDR3 has 13 residues. The V and J ends lost 6 bases and 0 bases respectively, with 8 bases between them. Per germline, CDR1 SGHRS and CDR2 YFSETQ. Written as DNA, the CDR3 is TGCGCCAGCACCCTGGATAGCACAGATACGCAGTATTTT. Amino acid sequence: CASTLDSTDTQYF.

The J gene is TRBJ1-4, the V gene TRBV5-8; D unclear. V dropped 0 bases and J dropped 3 bases, with 6 bases sitting between them. This CDR3 contains 14 residues. CDR1 and CDR2 from the germline V gene are SGHTS and YDEGEE. CDR3 DNA: TGTGCCAGCAGCTTGGGGCTCGCTAATGAAAAACTGTTTTTT. Its translation: CASSLGLANEKLFF.

This chain joins TRBV19 and TRBJ1-2; a weak D match, TRBD1 (5 bases). The CDR3 contains 14 residues. V was trimmed by 3 bases and J by 5 bases, leaving 13 bases between them. Looked up from germline, CDR1 is LNHDA and CDR2 is SQIVND (reference sequence). For the CDR3, the DNA is TGTGCCAGTAGTATTGCAGGGCAATTGTATGGCTACACCTTC. Residues: CASSIAGQLYGYTF.

The chain has TRBV30 and TRBJ1-1, with a weak D call TRBD1 (6 bases). CDR1 is GTSNPN, CDR2 SVGIG, per germline (reference sequence). V lost 4 bases and J lost 1, with 16 bases in between. There are 15 residues in the CDR3. The CDR3 bases are TGTGCCTGGACTAAACCCGACAGGAAGAACACTGAAGCTTTCTTT. Its protein product is CAWTKPDRKNTEAFF.

The chain joins TRBV30 to TRBJ1-2; 7 bases agree with TRBD1. V lost 4 bases and J lost 5; bases outside the gene matches: 7. CDR1 GTSNPN and CDR2 SVGIG come from the germline V gene (reference sequence). This CDR3 is built from 13 residues. The DNA for the CDR3 is TGTGCCTGGAATAAGGGGGCGGGTTATGGCTACACCTTC. Amino acids: CAWNKGAGYGYTF.